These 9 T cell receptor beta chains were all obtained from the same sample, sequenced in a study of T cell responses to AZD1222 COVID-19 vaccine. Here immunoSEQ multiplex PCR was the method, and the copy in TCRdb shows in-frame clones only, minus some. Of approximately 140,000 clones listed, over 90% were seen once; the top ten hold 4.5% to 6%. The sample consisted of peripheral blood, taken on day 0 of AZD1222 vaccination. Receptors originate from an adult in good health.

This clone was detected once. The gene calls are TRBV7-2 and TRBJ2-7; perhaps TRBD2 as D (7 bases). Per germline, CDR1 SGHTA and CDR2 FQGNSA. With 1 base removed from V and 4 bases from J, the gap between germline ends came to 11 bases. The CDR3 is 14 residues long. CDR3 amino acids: CASSLVGGAYEQYF. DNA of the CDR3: TGTGCCAGCAGCTTAGTTGGGGGGGCATACGAGCAGTACTTC. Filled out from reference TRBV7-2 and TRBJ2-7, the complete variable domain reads GAGVSQSPSNKVTEKGKDVELRCDPISGHTALYWYRQSLGQGLEFLIYFQGNSAPDKSGLPSDRFSAERTGGSVSTLTIQRTQQEDSAVYLCASSLVGGAYEQYFGPGTRLTVT.

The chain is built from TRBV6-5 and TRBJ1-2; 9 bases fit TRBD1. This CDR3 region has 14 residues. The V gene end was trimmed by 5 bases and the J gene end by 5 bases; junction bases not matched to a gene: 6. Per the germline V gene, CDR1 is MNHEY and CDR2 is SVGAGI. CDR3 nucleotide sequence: TGTGCCAGCAGTAACAGGACAGGGGAATATGGCTACACCTTC. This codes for CASSNRTGEYGYTF.

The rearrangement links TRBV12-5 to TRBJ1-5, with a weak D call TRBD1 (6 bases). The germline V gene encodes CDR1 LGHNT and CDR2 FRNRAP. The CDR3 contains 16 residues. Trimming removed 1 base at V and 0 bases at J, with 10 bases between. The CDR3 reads CASGLETGNSNQPQHF. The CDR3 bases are TGTGCTAGTGGTTTGGAGACAGGAAATAGCAATCAGCCCCAGCATTTT.

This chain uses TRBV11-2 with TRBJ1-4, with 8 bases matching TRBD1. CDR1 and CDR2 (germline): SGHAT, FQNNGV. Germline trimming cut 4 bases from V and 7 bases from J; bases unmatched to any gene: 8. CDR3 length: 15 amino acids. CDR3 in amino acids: CASSSIRGRGEKLFF. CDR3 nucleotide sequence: TGTGCCAGCAGCTCGATCAGGGGGCGGGGTGAAAAACTGTTTTTT.

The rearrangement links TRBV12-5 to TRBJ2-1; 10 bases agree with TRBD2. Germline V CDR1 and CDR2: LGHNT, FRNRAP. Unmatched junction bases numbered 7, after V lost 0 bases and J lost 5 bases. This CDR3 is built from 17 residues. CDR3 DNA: TGTGCTAGTGGTTTGGTACTAGCGGGAATACTAAACAATGAGCAGTTCTTC. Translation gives CASGLVLAGILNNEQFF.

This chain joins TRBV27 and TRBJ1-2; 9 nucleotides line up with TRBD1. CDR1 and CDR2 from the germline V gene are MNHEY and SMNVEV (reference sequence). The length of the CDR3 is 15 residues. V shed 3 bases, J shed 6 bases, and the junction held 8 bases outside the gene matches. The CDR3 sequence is CASSFLQGARDGYTF. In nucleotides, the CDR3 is TGTGCCAGCAGTTTCTTACAGGGGGCGCGAGATGGCTACACCTTC.

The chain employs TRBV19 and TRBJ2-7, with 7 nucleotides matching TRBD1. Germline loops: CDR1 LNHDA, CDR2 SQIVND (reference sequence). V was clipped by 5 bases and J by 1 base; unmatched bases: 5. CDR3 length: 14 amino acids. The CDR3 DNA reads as TGTGCCAGTAGTCGGCCAGGGGGATCCTACGAGCAGTACTTC. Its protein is CASSRPGGSYEQYF.

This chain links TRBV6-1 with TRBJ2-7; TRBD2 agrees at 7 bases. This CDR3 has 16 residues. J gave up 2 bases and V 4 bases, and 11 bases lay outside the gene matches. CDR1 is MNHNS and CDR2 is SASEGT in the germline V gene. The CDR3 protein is CASSGGSAGPTYEQYF. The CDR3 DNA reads TGTGCCAGCAGTGGCGGGAGTGCGGGACCCACCTACGAGCAGTACTTC.

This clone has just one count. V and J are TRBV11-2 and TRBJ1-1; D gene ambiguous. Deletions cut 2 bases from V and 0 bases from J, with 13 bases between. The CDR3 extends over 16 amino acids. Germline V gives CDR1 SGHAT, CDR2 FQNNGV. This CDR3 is CASSLPEIRMNTEAFF. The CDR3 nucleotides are TGTGCCAGCAGCTTACCTGAAATACGTATGAACACTGAAGCTTTCTTT.